What follows is one TCR beta chain and its context. Its antigen is still unknown. No base quality values were provided; no much bigger clone lies one nucleotide off. The sample is drawn from a study of blood T cells in healthy people across ages (dated by TCRdb to between 2014 and 2017). About the investigation overall: In model experiments, template switching captured roughly one uniquely barcoded TCR beta cDNA molecule for every two T cells. Donors of different ages were randomly distributed across sequencing lanes to avoid experimental bias. The donors were divided into four age groups: young (average approximately 17 years), middle-aged (roughly 42), aged (approximately 62) and long-lived (roughly 86). The study measured age-related changes in TCR beta repertoire diversity using deep sequencing normalized with unique cDNA molecular identifiers. Two additional independent replicas of 1 million unique cDNA reads from the same blood draw were analyzed for two donors (one aged 18 to 30 and one aged 80 or older). What the research found in general, with its limitations: A strong correlation was found between observed TCR beta diversity and the percentage of naive T cells measured by flow cytometry. As age increased, observed TCR beta diversity per million T cells dropped in a roughly linear way, and a significant reduction was already evident by age 40. Estimates of total diversity based on one million sequenced T cells were regarded as lower bounds and as underestimates. Bulk unsorted PBMC profiling prevented conclusive comparison of naive and antigen-experienced compartments. Donor CMV infection status was unknown, potentially confounding age-related changes in expanded clonotypes. Compared with the aged group, the long-lived group had more naive CD4+ T cells, fewer expanded clones and increased TCR diversity, a pattern suggesting age selection.

Library preparation used 5' RACE. Reads for this sample came from an Illumina HiSeq 2500. The second PCR ran for about 7 to 11 cycles and used a J-beta primer mix along with a sample-barcoded 5' primer. Each TCR beta cDNA molecule received a unique molecular identifier from a template-switch 5' adaptor carrying 12 random nucleotides. At least 2.5 million CDR3-containing paired-end reads were obtained from each sample. All of the RNA was converted into first-strand cDNA using the Mint cDNA synthesis kit, with a TRBC-specific oligonucleotide serving as the primer. Following uracil-DNA glycosylase treatment, all cDNA underwent a first 18-cycle PCR with the universal primers M1SS and BC2_uni_R. The authors' pipeline ran thus. Each sample was normalized by randomly selecting 1 million high-quality reads, each carrying a distinct molecular identifier. Instead of being binned into consensus sequences, reads that shared molecular identifiers were thrown out. MiTCR, set to a Q25 quality threshold and the strictest error-elimination algorithm, was used for CDR3 identification, clonotype clustering and error correction. Lower-bound total TCR beta diversity was estimated with a nonparametric unseen species model using Euler transformation. TCRdb applied fastp at Q25 and MiXCR to the public reads, then kept only in-frame beta chains. Each CDR3 protein appears once, grouped with its most common genes and DNA. The V and J calls here are based on TCRdb, not the publication. The sample records approximately 360,000 distinct CDR3 sequences, 50% to 60% of which are singletons. The ten largest clones capture about 54% of the sample.

The donors were some 39 Caucasian individuals from Russia, aged 6 to 90 years, who were systemically healthy. About 9.1 milliliters of peripheral blood were collected from each donor into EDTA-treated Vacutainer tubes. Ficoll-Paque density-gradient centrifugation was used to isolate PBMCs, with at least 7 million per sample. Total RNA was extracted from PBMCs with Trizol reagent, with at least 6 micrograms obtained per sample. For every donor, an aliquot of PBMCs went through flow cytometry to measure the percentages of naive CD45RAhigh/CD27high T cells. V loses 1 base of germline sequence and J loses 4 bases, and the interval between the two ends is 7 bases. The germline V gene specifies MNHNS as CDR1 and SASEGT as CDR2. The CDR3 holds 14 amino acids from the cysteine to the phenylalanine. The DNA shown is the 42-base CDR3, in frame from base 1.

This chain is built from TRBV6-1 and TRBJ1-4; the D segment cannot be called with confidence. The sequencing input was blood. The TCR comes from a man aged 55 to 70 in good health. The sequence in DNA is TGTGCCAGCAGTGAAGTGGGCCATAATGAAAAACTGTTTTTT. This gives the protein CASSEVGHNEKLFF.